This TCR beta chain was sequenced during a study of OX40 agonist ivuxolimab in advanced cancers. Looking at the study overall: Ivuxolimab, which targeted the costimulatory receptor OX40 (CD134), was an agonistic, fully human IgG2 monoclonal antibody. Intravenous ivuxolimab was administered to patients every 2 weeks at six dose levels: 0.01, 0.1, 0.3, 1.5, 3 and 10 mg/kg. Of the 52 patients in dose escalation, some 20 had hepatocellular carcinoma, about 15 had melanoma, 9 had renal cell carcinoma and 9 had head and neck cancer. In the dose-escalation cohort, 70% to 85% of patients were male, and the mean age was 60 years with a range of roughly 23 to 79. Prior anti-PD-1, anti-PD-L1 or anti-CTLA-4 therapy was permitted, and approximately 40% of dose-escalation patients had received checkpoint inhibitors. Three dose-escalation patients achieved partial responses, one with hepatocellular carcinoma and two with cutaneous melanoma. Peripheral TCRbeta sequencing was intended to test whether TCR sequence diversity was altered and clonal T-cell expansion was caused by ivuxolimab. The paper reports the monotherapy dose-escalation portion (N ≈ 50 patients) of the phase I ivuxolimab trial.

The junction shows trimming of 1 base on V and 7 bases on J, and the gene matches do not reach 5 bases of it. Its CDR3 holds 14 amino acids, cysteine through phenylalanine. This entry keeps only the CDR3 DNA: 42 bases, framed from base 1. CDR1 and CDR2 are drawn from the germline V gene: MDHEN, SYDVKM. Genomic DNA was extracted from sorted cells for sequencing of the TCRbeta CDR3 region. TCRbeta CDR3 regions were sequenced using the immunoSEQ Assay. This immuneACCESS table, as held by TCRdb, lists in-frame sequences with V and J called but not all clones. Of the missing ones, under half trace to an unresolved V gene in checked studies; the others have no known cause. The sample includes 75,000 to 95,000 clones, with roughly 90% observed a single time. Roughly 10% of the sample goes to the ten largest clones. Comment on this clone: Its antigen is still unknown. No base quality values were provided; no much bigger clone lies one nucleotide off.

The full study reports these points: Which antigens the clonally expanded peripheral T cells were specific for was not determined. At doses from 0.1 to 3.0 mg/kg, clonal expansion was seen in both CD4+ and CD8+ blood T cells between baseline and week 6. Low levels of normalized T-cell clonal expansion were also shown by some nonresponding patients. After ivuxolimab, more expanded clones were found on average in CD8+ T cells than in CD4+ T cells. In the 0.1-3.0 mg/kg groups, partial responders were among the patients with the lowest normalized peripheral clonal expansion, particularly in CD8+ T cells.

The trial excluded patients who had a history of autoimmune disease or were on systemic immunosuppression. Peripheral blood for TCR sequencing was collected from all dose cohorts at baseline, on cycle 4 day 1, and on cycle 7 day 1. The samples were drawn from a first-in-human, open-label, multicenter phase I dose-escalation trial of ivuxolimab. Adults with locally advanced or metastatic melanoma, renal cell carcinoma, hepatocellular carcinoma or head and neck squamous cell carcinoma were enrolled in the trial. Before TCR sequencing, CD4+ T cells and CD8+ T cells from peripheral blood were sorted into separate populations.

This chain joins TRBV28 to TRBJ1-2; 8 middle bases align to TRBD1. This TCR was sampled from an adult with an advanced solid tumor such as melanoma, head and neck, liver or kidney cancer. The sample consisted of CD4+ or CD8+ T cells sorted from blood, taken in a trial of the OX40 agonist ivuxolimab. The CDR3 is CASSLSDRVGGYTF. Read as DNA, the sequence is TGTGCCAGCAGTTTATCGGACAGGGTGGGTGGCTACACCTTC.